Listed below are T cell receptor beta chains from one sample, sequenced in a study of cytomegalovirus exposure and HLA in healthy donors. Sequenced by immunoSEQ multiplex PCR; TCRdb stores in-frame clones only, minus some. The data contain under 130,000 clones, around 80% of them singletons. Input material: PBMCs. All receptors come from a woman younger than 35 in good health and CMV-seropositive. Each CDR3 is given with its conserved first and last residue. D genes are given only for firm matches. A row's size may be missing; if present it is once, few, many or a size class.

clone_size	v_call	j_call	d_call	cdr3_nt	cdr3_aa
few	TRBV9	TRBJ1-6	.	TGTGCCAGCAGCTCCGACGCACAGCCCTCACCCCTCCACTTT	CASSSDAQPSPLHF
.	TRBV19	TRBJ2-3	.	TGTGCCAGTAGTCCAGGCCGCACAGATACGCAGTATTTT	CASSPGRTDTQYF
.	TRBV19	TRBJ2-5	.	TGTGCCAGTAGTATAGGGCCGCGGCGCCAAGAGACCCAGTACTTC	CASSIGPRRQETQYF
.	TRBV28	TRBJ1-1	TRBD1	TGTGCCAGCAGTCCACTAGGACAGGGGCCCCTGAACACTGAAGCTTTCTTT	CASSPLGQGPLNTEAFF
few	TRBV7-2	TRBJ2-2	TRBD2	TGTGCCAGCAGCACCCCGACTAGCGGGACCGGGGAGCTGTTTTTT	CASSTPTSGTGELFF
.	TRBV5-1	TRBJ1-1	.	TGCGCCAGCAGCTTCGGAGAAACTTCTTACACTGAAGCTTTCTTT	CASSFGETSYTEAFF
.	TRBV15	TRBJ1-3	.	TGTGCCACCGCTAGTGGTTCTGGAAACACCATATATTTT	CATASGSGNTIYF
.	TRBV5-6	TRBJ1-2	TRBD1	TGTGCCAGCAGCCTCTCCTCAGGGGGCAATGGCTACACCTTC	CASSLSSGGNGYTF
.	TRBV19	TRBJ2-1	TRBD1	TGTGCCAGTAGTCCCCTTCCAGGGGGCAGTAACAATGAGCAGTTCTTC	CASSPLPGGSNNEQFF
.	TRBV18	TRBJ1-1	.	TGTGCCAGCTCACCGACAGACAGCGACACTGAAGCTTTCTTT	CASSPTDSDTEAFF
.	TRBV5-5	TRBJ2-1	.	TGTGCCAGCAATTATGGGCAATACAATGAGCAGTTCTTC	CASNYGQYNEQFF
.	TRBV27	TRBJ1-1	.	TGTGCCAGCAGCCGGCACAGGGAGGGCACTGAAGCTTTCTTT	CASSRHREGTEAFF
.	TRBV15	TRBJ1-4	.	TGTGCCACCTCCGCCCATGGGCAGAATAATGAAAAACTGTTTTTT	CATSAHGQNNEKLFF
many	TRBV7-9	TRBJ2-5	TRBD1	TGTGCCAGCAGCTTACTCCGGACAGGGTCCCAAGAGACCCAGTACTTC	CASSLLRTGSQETQYF
.	TRBV6-5	TRBJ1-1	.	TGTGCCAGCAGTTTCCCGGGGGGGGGCACTGAAGCTTTCTTT	CASSFPGGGTEAFF
.	TRBV5-5	TRBJ1-6	TRBD1	TGTGCCAGCAGCGAGGGGGCGTCCTATAATTCACCCCTCCACTTT	CASSEGASYNSPLHF
.	TRBV4-1	TRBJ1-6	.	TGCGCCAGCAGCCCTCGGGGGAGCGGGAGCTCCTATAATTCACCCCTCCACTTT	CASSPRGSGSSYNSPLHF
.	TRBV6-5	TRBJ2-7	.	TGTGCCACCCGAAACCATAACCTAGAGCAGTACTTC	CATRNHNLEQYF
.	TRBV5-1	TRBJ1-4	.	TGCGCCAGCAGCTTGTTACGGGCAACTAATGAAAAACTGTTTTTT	CASSLLRATNEKLFF
.	TRBV25-1	TRBJ2-3	.	TGTGCCAGCAGTGAAATGGGGGGAAACAGCACAGATACGCAGTATTTT	CASSEMGGNSTDTQYF
few	TRBV5-1	TRBJ1-1	.	TGCGCCAGCAGCCCTTGGGGGGTAGACACTGAAGCTTTCTTT	CASSPWGVDTEAFF
.	TRBV5-1	TRBJ2-2	TRBD1	TGCGCCAGCGGGACAGGTCTGGGCAAAATGAACACCGGGGAGCTGTTTTTT	CASGTGLGKMNTGELFF
.	TRBV5-4	TRBJ2-5	.	TGTGCCAGCAGCTTGGAAGCTTGGGAGACCCAGTACTTC	CASSLEAWETQYF
once	TRBV18	TRBJ1-2	.	TGTGCCAGCTCACCACCCTTCGTATTTGGCTACACCTTC	CASSPPFVFGYTF
.	TRBV11-2	TRBJ2-3	.	TGTGCCAGCAGCTCGTGGGGGAGGCCCACAGATACGCAGTATTTT	CASSSWGRPTDTQYF
few	TRBV9	TRBJ2-1	TRBD1	TGTGCCAGCAGCGTAATGGGACAGGGGTCCGGGACCTACAATGAGCAGTTCTTC	CASSVMGQGSGTYNEQFF
.	TRBV5-1	TRBJ1-4	.	TGCGCCAGCAGCCCCGGACAAGGGACTTGGAATGAAAAACTGTTTTTT	CASSPGQGTWNEKLFF
.	TRBV9	TRBJ2-5	.	TGTGCCAGCAGCGTAGGGTCCACTCAGGGGGAGACCCAGTACTTC	CASSVGSTQGETQYF
.	TRBV4-2	TRBJ2-2	.	TGTGCCAGCAGCCAAACTAGCCGGAACACCGGGGAGCTGTTTTTT	CASSQTSRNTGELFF
.	TRBV28	TRBJ1-4	.	TGTGCCAGCCTCGGGACAACTGAAAAACTGTTTTTT	CASLGTTEKLFF
.	TRBV7-9	TRBJ1-2	TRBD1	TGTGCCAGCAACTTGGGGGAACAGGGGGGTGGCTACACCTTC	CASNLGEQGGGYTF
.	TRBV6-4	TRBJ2-1	TRBD2	TGTGCCACCCCCCCTGCCCTAGCGGGAACCGGTGGGTTCTTC	CATPPALAGTGGFF
.	TRBV6-1	TRBJ2-2	TRBD2	TGTGCCAGCAGTGGCCTAGCGGGGGGAACCGGGGAGCTGTTTTTT	CASSGLAGGTGELFF
.	TRBV5-6	TRBJ2-3	.	TGTGCCAGCAGCTTGGAGAGGGCAGATACGCAGTATTTT	CASSLERADTQYF
.	TRBV5-3	TRBJ1-2	TRBD1	TGTGCCAGAAGCTTACTACAGGGGGGATATGGCTACACCTTC	CARSLLQGGYGYTF
.	TRBV9	TRBJ2-2	.	TGTGCCAGCAGCGTAGCTACGGGTTTGCTAGGTATCGGGGAGCTGTTTTTT	CASSVATGLLGIGELFF
.	TRBV7-2	TRBJ2-1	.	TGTGCCAGCAGCTCCCCTAGCGTCAGGTGGAACAATGAGCAGTTCTTC	CASSSPSVRWNNEQFF
few	TRBV9	TRBJ2-3	.	TGTGCCAGCAGCGTAGCTTGGCGCACAGATACGCAGTATTTT	CASSVAWRTDTQYF
.	TRBV7-8	TRBJ2-5	TRBD1	TGTGCCAGCAGTCAGGGGGGACAGGGGGCAGAGACCCAGTACTTC	CASSQGGQGAETQYF
.	TRBV6-4	TRBJ2-1	TRBD2	TGTGCCAGCAGTCACCCCTCGACTAGCGGGGGAAGCAACAATGAGCAGTTCTTC	CASSHPSTSGGSNNEQFF
.	TRBV9	TRBJ2-4	.	TGTGCCAGCAGCCCCGACAGTCGCATTCAGTACTTC	CASSPDSRIQYF
few	TRBV29-1	TRBJ2-3	.	TGCAGCGTTGAGAGCGGAAGCACAGATACGCAGTATTTT	CSVESGSTDTQYF
.	TRBV14	TRBJ1-4	TRBD1	TGTGCCAGCAGCCTCCGGACAGGGGCTGGAATTGAAAAACTGTTTTTT	CASSLRTGAGIEKLFF
.	TRBV18	TRBJ1-2	TRBD1	TGTGCCAGCTCACAAACCAGGGGGGACTATGGCTACACCTTC	CASSQTRGDYGYTF
.	TRBV5-4	TRBJ1-2	.	TGTGCCAGCAGCTTGGTGGAGGGATATGGCTACACCTTC	CASSLVEGYGYTF
.	TRBV7-9	TRBJ1-2	.	TGTGCCAGCAGCCCTAGGGGCCACTATGGCTACACCTTC	CASSPRGHYGYTF
.	TRBV28	TRBJ2-7	TRBD2	TGTGCCAGCAGTTATCCTAGCGGGAGGTTGTCATCCTACGAGCAGTACTTC	CASSYPSGRLSSYEQYF
.	TRBV27	TRBJ2-7	.	TGTGCCAGCAGTTTATTGACACCCTACGAGCAGTACTTC	CASSLLTPYEQYF
.	TRBV5-4	TRBJ2-7	TRBD2	TGTGCCAGCAGCTTGGGACTAGCCTCGAGCGAGCAGTACTTC	CASSLGLASSEQYF
.	TRBV7-9	TRBJ2-5	TRBD1	TGTGCCAGCAGCTCCGGGACAGGGGAAGAGACCCAGTACTTC	CASSSGTGEETQYF
.	TRBV4-2	TRBJ2-3	TRBD2	TGTGCCAGCAGCCCCCAACTAGCGTACACAGATACGCAGTATTTT	CASSPQLAYTDTQYF
.	TRBV12-1	TRBJ2-7	.	TGTGCCAGCTGGGGGGTCGTGGAACCTTTCTCCTACGAGCAGTACTTC	CASWGVVEPFSYEQYF
once	TRBV5-1	TRBJ2-5	TRBD2	TGCGCCAGCAGCTTGGCCGGGACTATACAAGAGACCCAGTACTTC	CASSLAGTIQETQYF
.	TRBV5-4	TRBJ2-5	TRBD2	TGTGCCAGCAGCTTGGGCGGGAGTCGAAGGGGTCAAGAGACCCAGTACTTC	CASSLGGSRRGQETQYF
.	TRBV5-1	TRBJ2-3	.	TGCGCCAGCAGCTTGGCCGTTGATACGCAGTATTTT	CASSLAVDTQYF
.	TRBV7-9	TRBJ2-7	TRBD2	TGTGCCAGCAGCTTATATAGCGGGGGCTCCTACGAGCAGTACTTC	CASSLYSGGSYEQYF
.	TRBV4-1	TRBJ1-1	.	TGCGCCAGCAGCCATACCCCCCTACAGGGCCGGAACACTGAAGCTTTCTTT	CASSHTPLQGRNTEAFF
.	TRBV5-1	TRBJ2-1	TRBD1	TGCGCCAGCAGGACCGGGACAGGGAAACACAATGAGCAGTTCTTC	CASRTGTGKHNEQFF
.	TRBV27	TRBJ2-5	.	TGTGCCAGCAGTTTATCGGCAGGGCCCTTGGGGACCCAGTACTTC	CASSLSAGPLGTQYF